These 6 T cell receptor beta chains came from one sample sequenced in a study of blood T cell repertoires in COVID-19. Some clones are missing from TCRdb's copy, which holds only in-frame ones; the method was immunoSEQ multiplex PCR. The sample yields some 38,000 clones, 90% seen once. The sequenced sample consisted of peripheral blood. The receptors derive from a man between 60 and 70 years old with active or convalescent COVID-19.

This clone was detected only once. The rearrangement uses TRBV19 and TRBJ2-2; possible D gene TRBD2, 6 bases. Germline CDR1 is LNHDA and CDR2 is SQIVND (reference sequence). Trimming pared 7 bases from V and 6 bases from J, leaving 9 bases between. The CDR3 is made up of 12 amino acids. The CDR3 region has the DNA TGTGCCAGTACCCCGGGGGCCGGGGAGCTGTTTTTT. It specifies CASTPGAGELFF.

As regards this clone: Other DNA sequences within the sample encode an identical CDR3. J is TRBJ2-7 and V is TRBV19; 8 bases are shared with TRBD1. Germline CDR1 and CDR2: LNHDA and SQIVND (reference sequence). V gave up 1 base and J gave up 2 bases; unmatched junction bases: 1. The CDR3 sequence is 14 residues long. CDR3 sequence (DNA): TGTGCCAGTAGTATAGGGACAGGGACCTACGAGCAGTACTTC. This sequence encodes CASSIGTGTYEQYF.

This clone was seen a few times. The rearrangement uses TRBV25-1 and TRBJ1-3; D is unresolved. Germline V gene data show CDR1 as MGHDK and CDR2 as SYGVNS. V was trimmed by 3 bases and J by 0 bases, leaving 15 bases between them. The CDR3 contains 17 residues. The CDR3 DNA reads TGTGCCAGCAGTGAGGAAGACGCGGGAGTCTCTGGAAACACCATATATTTT. It translates to CASSEEDAGVSGNTIYF.

Comment on this clone: At one of its ends the junction is not consistent with the germline gene, which may arise from a read error. V is TRBV7-7 and J is TRBJ2-2, with 13 bases fitting TRBD2. The germline gives CDR1 SSHAT, CDR2 FNYEAQ (reference sequence). The CDR3 has 17 residues. This CDR3 is CASSRGLAGVNTGELFF. The CDR3 bases are TGTGCTAGCAGCCGAGGACTAGCGGGAGTGAACACCGGGGAGCTGTTTTTT.

The chain links TRBV6-2 or TRBV6-3 to TRBJ2-5; D possibly corresponds to TRBD1 (6 bases). V was shortened by 6 bases and J by 9 bases, with 14 bases between the two germline ends. The germline gives CDR1 MNHEY, CDR2 SVGEGT. The CDR3 has 12 amino acids. The chain's CDR3 is CASSGTPWAQYF. CDR3 DNA: TGTGCCAGCAGCGGGACACCCTGGGCCCAGTACTTC.

The table lists this clone with a count of one. The chain combines TRBV5-1 with TRBJ2-1; D might be TRBD2 (6 bases). There are 13 residues in the CDR3. The ends were cut back, 0 bases at V and 9 bases at J, with 10 bases in the middle. Germline V gives CDR1 SGHRS, CDR2 YFSETQ. CDR3 region: CASSLVRDSEQFF. CDR3 nucleotides: TGCGCCAGCAGCTTGGTGCGGGATAGTGAGCAGTTCTTC.